This T cell receptor (beta chain) was observed in a study of shared clonotypes between healthy human individuals. This CDR3 is built from 11 residues. Trimming stripped 5 bases from V and 4 bases from J, with 5 bases between. Germline CDR1 reads SGHTA; CDR2 reads FQGNSA. Only in-frame clones appear in the TCRdb table, and some are missing; sequencing was by immunoSEQ multiplex PCR. The sample lists 550,000 to 700,000 clones; about three quarters were seen once. Specimen: memory CD4+ T cells sorted from blood. As to subset: CD45RA-negative fraction. The source of this sequence is a woman in her twenties or thirties in good health. The J gene is TRBJ1-2, the V gene TRBV7-2, with no clear D. CDR3 in amino acids: CASSVSYGYTF. The CDR3 DNA is TGTGCCAGCAGCGTCAGCTATGGCTACACCTTC.